This T cell receptor beta chain was documented in a study of T cell clusters in autoimmune cytopenias. Looking at the study overall: Healthy donor controls had a mean age of roughly 56 years and median age of roughly 64 years.

Multiplex touch-down PCR amplified TRB using TRB-A and TRB-B pools in one tube. TCRdb processed the multiplex PCR reads again and assigns one entry to each CDR3 protein, with no DNA. The clone table shows approximately 4,600 distinct CDR3 sequences, with the ten largest holding roughly 15%. As for this clonotype: Its specificity is unknown.

This CDR3 has 15 residues. CDR1 MRHNA and CDR2 SNTAGT come from the germline V gene. Some 40,000 genome equivalents of blood DNA were amplified for TRB. Regarding the study as a whole: TRB repertoire shifts in secondary cytopenia and chronic lymphocytic leukemia mostly reflected lymphoma, not autoimmunity.

This sample was also put to use in a study of T cell repertoires in aging, cancer and after chemotherapy.

The chain uses TRBV6-4 and TRBJ2-1. Sequenced input: peripheral blood. The receptor was isolated from a human donor in good health. The CDR3 reads CASSDGGSSYNEQFF.